These 28 T cell receptor beta chains were sequenced from one sample in a study of blood T cell repertoires in COVID-19. Clones were read by immunoSEQ multiplex PCR, and TCRdb kept only the in-frame ones, dropping some. The sample lists tens of thousands of clones, 85% to 90% occurring once. Sequenced material: peripheral blood. The receptors stem from a human donor in a cohort sampled during active COVID-19.

This clone was observed once. The chain couples TRBV5-8 to TRBJ1-2, with D possibly TRBD1 on 5 matching bases. Trimming shortened V by 1 base and J by 6 bases, and 13 bases separated the two germline ends. Germline V lookup: CDR1 SGHTS, CDR2 YDEGEE. The CDR3 length is 14 residues. The CDR3 nucleotides are TGTGCCAGCAGCTTGAGGGAATCGGGGGATGGCTACACCTTC. The encoded protein is CASSLRESGDGYTF.

This clone was observed a few times. This chain joins TRBV6-5 and TRBJ1-3; no clear D. Germline values: CDR1 MNHEY, CDR2 SVGAGI. This CDR3 is built from 14 residues. V was shortened by 7 bases and J by 1 base, with 11 bases between the two germline ends. The CDR3 nucleotides are TGTGCCAGCACCGAACGAGGGTCTGGAAACACCATATATTTT. Amino acid sequence: CASTERGSGNTIYF.

This rearrangement joins TRBV6-5 to TRBJ2-1; 7 positions agree with TRBD2. With 2 bases clipped from V and 10 bases from J, the junction kept 5 bases outside the gene matches. The germline gives CDR1 MNHEY, CDR2 SVGAGI. CDR3 length: 13 residues. The CDR3 nucleotides read TGTGCCAGCAGTTACCCAGTCGGGAGGGAGCAGTTCTTC. Residues: CASSYPVGREQFF.

The chain has TRBV4-3 and TRBJ1-2, with D perhaps TRBD1 (5 bases). The CDR3 runs 14 residues. Looked up from germline, CDR1 is LGHNA and CDR2 is YSLEER. V lost 3 bases, J lost 2 bases, and 10 bases lay in between. The CDR3 DNA is TGCGCCAGCAGCCAGGCGCAGGGCAACTATGGCTACACCTTC. This sequence encodes CASSQAQGNYGYTF.

This chain uses TRBV4-2 with TRBJ1-5; D uncertain. V lost 0 bases and J lost 0, with 15 bases in between. Germline V gene data show CDR1 as LGHNA and CDR2 as YNFKEQ. The CDR3 is 18 amino acids. The CDR3: CASSQDWQLSFSNQPQHF. DNA for the CDR3: TGTGCCAGCAGCCAAGATTGGCAGTTGTCGTTTAGCAATCAGCCCCAGCATTTT.

J is TRBJ2-7 and V is TRBV19; D unresolved. Trimming pared 1 base from V and 5 bases from J, leaving 6 bases between. Germline V gene lookup returns CDR1 LNHDA and CDR2 SQIVND (reference sequence). There are 12 residues in the CDR3. The CDR3 DNA reads TGTGCCAGTAGTATAGGGCTCGACGAGCAGTACTTC. This codes for CASSIGLDEQYF.

The V call is TRBV5-1, the J call TRBJ1-5; the match to TRBD1 covers 7 bases. The CDR3 spans 15 residues. V dropped 4 bases and J dropped 3; count of bases not matched to a gene: 7. Germline V gene sequence: CDR1 SGHRS, CDR2 YFSETQ. CDR3 nucleotide sequence: TGCGCCAGCAGCCCGATGACAGGGATCAATCAGCCCCAGCATTTT. Its translation: CASSPMTGINQPQHF. The whole variable domain, filled in from reference TRBV5-1 and TRBJ1-5, reads KAGVTQTPRYLIKTRGQQVTLSCSPISGHRSVSWYQQTPGQGLQFLFEYFSETQRNKGNFPGRFSGRQFSNSRSEMNVSTLELGDSALYLCASSPMTGINQPQHFGDGTRLSIL.

CDR3 protein: CASSYAGGEVWYEQYF. For the CDR3, the DNA is TGTGCCAGCAGTTACGCGGGGGGGGAGGTATGGTACGAGCAGTACTTC. The chain links TRBV6-6 to TRBJ2-7; 9 bases are a match to TRBD2. The CDR3 has 16 amino acids. The V gene's germline CDR1 is MNHNY and CDR2 SVGAGI (reference sequence). V was pared by 2 bases and J by 4 bases, with 9 bases of the junction left unmatched.

The genes are TRBV7-6 and TRBJ1-1; maybe TRBD1 (5 bases). Per germline, CDR1 SGHVS and CDR2 FNYEAQ. V was shortened by 7 bases and J by 1 base, with 13 bases between the two germline ends. The CDR3 is 14 amino acids. The CDR3 DNA is TGTGCCAGCAAGCCCGGGGGTAGGAACACTGAAGCTTTCTTT. Its translation is CASKPGGRNTEAFF. Filled out from reference TRBV7-6 and TRBJ1-1, the complete variable domain reads GAGVSQSPRYKVTKRGQDVALRCDPISGHVSLYWYRQALGQGPEFLTYFNYEAQQDKSGLPNDRFSAERPEGSISTLTIQRTEQRDSAMYRCASKPGGRNTEAFFGQGTRLTVV.

Regarding this clone: Compared with germline, one end of the junction differs, possibly owing to a read error. J is TRBJ1-5 and V is TRBV4-3; D gene uncertain. Germline V gene lookup returns CDR1 LGHNA and CDR2 YSLEER. The CDR3 contains 16 residues. The CDR3 here is CASSQDPANGNHPQHF. DNA of the CDR3: TGCGCCAGCAGCCAAGATCCGGCGAACGGGAATCATCCCCAGCATTTT.

The chain links TRBV7-6 to TRBJ2-5; a possible D gene is TRBD1 (6 bases). This CDR3 is built from 14 residues. CDR1 and CDR2 from the germline V gene are SGHVS and FNYEAQ. V lost 2 bases and J 4 bases, leaving 11 bases between the germline ends. This CDR3 reads CASSLTQGRETQYF. CDR3 bases: TGTGCCAGCAGCTTAACTCAGGGGCGAGAGACCCAGTACTTC.

The chain uses TRBV4-2 and TRBJ1-2, with TRBD1 matching 12 bases. Germline V gene data show CDR1 as LGHNA and CDR2 as YNFKEQ. This CDR3 region has 16 residues. V was clipped by 0 bases and J by 7 bases; unmatched bases: 6. CDR3 region: CASSQEGTGGDGGYTF. The CDR3 DNA sequence: TGTGCCAGCAGCCAAGAAGGGACAGGGGGCGATGGTGGCTACACCTTC.

The chain uses TRBV6-4 and TRBJ1-2; weak D call: TRBD1 (6 bases). Trimming cost V 2 bases and J 0 bases, with 16 bases left between them. The V gene's germline CDR1 is MRHNA and CDR2 SNTAGT. The CDR3 is 17 residues long. CDR3 coding DNA: TGTGCCAGCAGTGACGGAGACAGGCCCTATTCTAACTATGGCTACACCTTC. Translated, it gives CASSDGDRPYSNYGYTF.

V is TRBV9 and J is TRBJ1-2, with D perhaps matching TRBD1 (6 bases). The CDR3 contains 13 residues. V gave up 0 bases and J gave up 7 bases, with 10 bases separating them. Germline CDR1 is SGDLS and CDR2 is YYNGEE. This chain's CDR3 is CASSVARGGGYTF. The CDR3 DNA follows: TGTGCCAGCAGCGTAGCCAGGGGTGGTGGCTACACCTTC.

This clone was recorded a few times. The chain recombines TRBV5-1 with TRBJ2-2; D may be TRBD2 (5 bases). The CDR3 sequence is 12 residues long. Between the trimmed V and J ends, which lost 0 bases and 9 bases, there was a span of 6 bases. Germline lookup yields CDR1 SGHRS and CDR2 YFSETQ. CDR3: CASSLETRELFF. CDR3 bases: TGCGCCAGCAGCTTGGAGACTAGGGAGCTGTTTTTT.

The V call is TRBV19, the J call TRBJ2-1; 7 bases agree with TRBD2. V lost 7 bases, J lost 7 bases, and 7 bases stayed unmatched. The germline gives CDR1 LNHDA, CDR2 SQIVND (reference sequence). The CDR3 spans 13 residues. This chain's CDR3 is CASTAGVGNEQFF. The CDR3 coding sequence is TGTGCCAGTACGGCGGGAGTGGGTAATGAGCAGTTCTTC.

J is TRBJ1-2 and V is TRBV6-5; D is uncertain. Germline V lookup: CDR1 MNHEY, CDR2 SVGAGI. This CDR3 has 16 amino acids. V gave up 4 bases and J gave up 2 bases, with 17 bases separating them. The DNA for the CDR3 is TGTGCCAGCAGTTCTCCCCGTCAGCGGGGAAACTATGGCTACACCTTC. Residues: CASSSPRQRGNYGYTF.

The V gene is TRBV19, the J gene TRBJ2-7; 8 positions match TRBD2. CDR3 length: 17 amino acids. Germline V gene lookup returns CDR1 LNHDA and CDR2 SQIVND (reference sequence). V was clipped by 3 bases and J by 0 bases; unmatched bases: 10. For the CDR3, the DNA is TGTGCCAGTAGTATTACCCTGTCAAGCGGGAGCTCCTACGAGCAGTACTTC. This codes for CASSITLSSGSSYEQYF.

V gene TRBV9 combines with J gene TRBJ1-5; no firm D call. This CDR3 is 17 amino acids long. V dropped 5 bases and J dropped 2 bases, with 20 bases sitting between them. Germline values: CDR1 SGDLS, CDR2 YYNGEE. CDR3 residues: CASRGREEGHGNQPQHF. CDR3 sequence (DNA): TGTGCCAGCAGAGGTAGGGAGGAAGGGCATGGCAATCAGCCCCAGCATTTT.

The rearrangement joins TRBV19 to TRBJ1-2; 7 bases fit TRBD1. The ends lost 10 bases at V and 7 bases at J; junction bases unmatched: 18. Germline CDR1 LNHDA, CDR2 SQIVND (reference sequence). CDR3 length: 15 amino acids. CDR3 protein: CATGDSQGPGLGYTF. For the CDR3, the DNA is TGTGCCACCGGGGATTCACAGGGGCCTGGTCTTGGCTACACCTTC.

V gene TRBV29-1 combines with J gene TRBJ1-2; D unresolved. This CDR3 is 12 amino acids long. The germline V gene encodes CDR1 SQVTM and CDR2 ANQGSEA. Trimming left V 1 base short and J 6 bases short, with 9 bases between. CDR3 in DNA: TGCAGCGTTGAAGGGACTCCTAATGGCTACACCTTC. It is translated as CSVEGTPNGYTF.

This clone was observed once. For the CDR3, the DNA is TGCGCCAGCAGCCAAGTAACCGGACGGGAGAACACTGAAGCTTTCTTT. Amino acids: CASSQVTGRENTEAFF. The chain couples TRBV4-1 to TRBJ1-1, with D uncertain. The V gene lost 1 base and the J gene lost 1 base, with 13 bases spanning the gap. The CDR3 extends over 16 amino acids. Germline V gene lookup returns CDR1 MGHRA and CDR2 YSYEKL.

V gene TRBV4-1 combines with J gene TRBJ1-1; D unclear. This CDR3 is built from 15 residues. V was shortened by 0 bases and J by 1 base, with 9 bases between the two germline ends. Looked up from germline, CDR1 is MGHRA and CDR2 is YSYEKL. The CDR3 region has the DNA TGCGCCAGCAGCCAAGATAATACGAGGAACACTGAAGCTTTCTTT. Protein product: CASSQDNTRNTEAFF.

J is TRBJ1-6 and V is TRBV6-5; TRBD1 is a possible D gene (5 bases). The ends were cut back, 2 bases at V and 9 bases at J, with 11 bases in the middle. Germline loops: CDR1 MNHEY, CDR2 SVGAGI. The CDR3 loop spans 14 amino acids. The CDR3, as DNA: TGTGCCAGCAGTTACGGTACAGGTACTTCACCCCTCCACTTT. Protein sequence: CASSYGTGTSPLHF.

The J gene is TRBJ2-5, the V gene TRBV7-8, with 7 bases aligning to TRBD1. Germline V gene lookup returns CDR1 SGHVS and CDR2 FQNEAQ. After removal of 1 base from V and 3 bases from J, the junction contained 5 bases not matched to a gene. The CDR3 is 15 amino acids. The DNA for the CDR3 is TGTGCCAGCAGCTTAGAGGGACAGTCAAAAGAGACCCAGTACTTC. It encodes CASSLEGQSKETQYF.

The V gene is TRBV4-2, the J gene TRBJ2-5; 11 bases are a match to TRBD2. V shed 4 bases and J 2 bases; nucleotides not matched to a gene: 9. This CDR3 contains 17 residues. Germline loops: CDR1 LGHNA, CDR2 YNFKEQ. For the CDR3, the DNA is TGTGCCAGCAGCCTATCACTAGCGGGGGTTTCTCAAGAGACCCAGTACTTC. It is translated as CASSLSLAGVSQETQYF.

This sequence joins TRBV5-6 and TRBJ1-1; D perhaps matches TRBD1 (5 bases). The CDR3 consists of 15 residues. Germline loops: CDR1 SGHDT, CDR2 YYEEEE. V lost 2 bases to trimming and J lost 0 bases, with 11 bases between them. The CDR3 region is CASSLQELMNTEAFF. CDR3 nucleotides: TGTGCCAGCAGCTTACAGGAGCTAATGAACACTGAAGCTTTCTTT.

The chain couples TRBV5-1 to TRBJ2-5; 9 bases agree with TRBD1. Trimming took 0 bases from V and 1 from J; bases not matched to a gene: 4. Per germline, CDR1 SGHRS and CDR2 YFSETQ. The CDR3 spans 16 residues. The CDR3 DNA sequence: TGCGCCAGCAGCTTGGTACAGGGGGCCCTCCAAGAGACCCAGTACTTC. Encoded protein: CASSLVQGALQETQYF.